This T cell receptor (beta chain) was observed in a study of T cell responses to AZD1222 COVID-19 vaccine. Using immunoSEQ multiplex PCR, the repertoire was profiled, and TCRdb retains in-frame clones only, with some absent. The table shows roughly 260,000 clones, with more than 80% occurring only once. The CDR3 runs to 16 residues. V was cut by 0 bases and J by 1 base, with 12 bases left in between. Germline V gives CDR1 MNHEY, CDR2 SVGAGI. The source of this sequence is an adult in good health. J is TRBJ1-1 and V is TRBV6-5; TRBD1 might be the D (6 bases). Sequenced here: peripheral blood, sampled on day 0 of AZD1222 vaccination. The CDR3 here is CASSYSSRGANTEAFF. CDR3 DNA: TGTGCCAGCAGTTACTCGAGTCGGGGGGCGAACACTGAAGCTTTCTTT.